These 2 T cell receptor beta chains came from one sample sequenced in a study of blood T cell repertoires in COVID-19. The method was immunoSEQ multiplex PCR; TCRdb's version includes in-frame clones alone and lacks a portion of them. The sample holds 150,000 to 180,000 clones; 75% to 85% are singletons and the top ten take about 0.5%. Sequences were obtained from peripheral blood. These receptors originate from a man aged 55 to 70 with acute or convalescent COVID-19.

J is TRBJ2-1 and V is TRBV7-3, with 7 positions matching TRBD1. The junction had 8 bases not matched to a gene; V was cut back by 2 bases and J by 7 bases. The germline V gene has CDR1 SGHTA and CDR2 FQGTGA. CDR3 length equals 15 residues. This CDR3 reads CASSLGEGALNEQFF. In DNA form, the CDR3 reads TGTGCCAGCAGCTTAGGTGAGGGGGCTTTAAATGAGCAGTTCTTC.

This chain uses TRBV19 with TRBJ1-5; D is perhaps TRBD1 (5 bases). Germline values: CDR1 LNHDA, CDR2 SQIVND (reference sequence). The V end was cut by 4 bases, the J end by 3 bases, with 10 bases between. CDR3 length: 14 residues. CDR3 coding DNA: TGTGCCAGTAGTACTCAGGGTTACAATCAGCCCCAGCATTTT. This translates into CASSTQGYNQPQHF.